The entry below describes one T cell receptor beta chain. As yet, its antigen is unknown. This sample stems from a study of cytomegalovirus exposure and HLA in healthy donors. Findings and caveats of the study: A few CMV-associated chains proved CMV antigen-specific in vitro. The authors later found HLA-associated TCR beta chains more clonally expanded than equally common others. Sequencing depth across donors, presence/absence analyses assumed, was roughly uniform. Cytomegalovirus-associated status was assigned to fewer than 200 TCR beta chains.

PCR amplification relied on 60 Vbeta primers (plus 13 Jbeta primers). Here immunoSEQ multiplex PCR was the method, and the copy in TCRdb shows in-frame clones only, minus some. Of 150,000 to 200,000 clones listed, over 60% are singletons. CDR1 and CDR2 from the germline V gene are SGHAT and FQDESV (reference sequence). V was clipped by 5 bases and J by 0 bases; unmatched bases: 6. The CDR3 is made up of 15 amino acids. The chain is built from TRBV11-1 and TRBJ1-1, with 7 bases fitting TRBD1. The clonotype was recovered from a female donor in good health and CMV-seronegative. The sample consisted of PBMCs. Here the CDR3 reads CASSALTGLNTEAFF. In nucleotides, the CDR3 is TGTGCCAGCAGCGCCTTGACAGGGCTGAACACTGAAGCTTTCTTT.